The 10 T cell receptor beta chains given below trace back to one sample, sequenced in a study of control samples from healthy donors and cancer patients (dated by TCRdb to 2018 to 2021). Library prep was done by the immunoSEQ multiplex PCR assay. TCRdb retrieved this table from immuneACCESS and kept in-frame rearrangements only. Not all clones are present; in checked studies, unresolved V genes account for under half, and no reason is known for the remainder. Present in this sample are around 42,000 clones, approximately 94% of which were seen just once. The ten largest clones add up to roughly a quarter of the sample. Sequencing was done on a sample of blood. The receptors were gathered from a man between 60 and 75 years old in good health.

The genes are TRBV19 and TRBJ2-5, with D maybe TRBD1 (6 bases). V lost 7 bases, J lost 5 bases, and 20 bases lay in between. Looked up from germline, CDR1 is LNHDA and CDR2 is SQIVND (reference sequence). The CDR3 has 15 amino acids. The DNA for the CDR3 is TGTGCCAGTAAACCACAGGGCCACGCCAGGGAGACCCAGTACTTC. Translating gives CASKPQGHARETQYF.

The rearrangement links TRBV6-7 to TRBJ2-2; 10 bases fit TRBD2. TRBV6-7 is filed as an ORF, its function uncertain. The CDR3 spans 17 residues. The trim removed 0 bases at V and 8 bases at J, leaving 9 bases unmatched. The CDR3 DNA reads TGTGCCAGCAGTTACTCGAAGCCTAGCGGGAGATTAGGGGAGCTGTTTTTT. Its translation is CASSYSKPSGRLGELFF.

This chain connects TRBV10-2 to TRBJ1-4; D uncertain. V lost 0 bases to trimming and J lost 7 bases, with 3 bases between them. Germline V CDR1 and CDR2: WSHSY, SAAADI. CDR3 length: 12 residues. CDR3 loop: CASSESGEKLFF. The CDR3 DNA is TGCGCCAGCAGTGAGTCCGGTGAAAAACTGTTTTTT.

This clone came up once. The chain joins TRBV18 to TRBJ1-1, with D possibly being TRBD1 (6 bases). CDR1 is KGHSH, CDR2 LQKENI, per germline. The CDR3 consists of 15 residues. V was shortened by 0 bases and J by 5 bases, with 13 bases between the two germline ends. The CDR3 DNA reads TGTGCCAGCTCACCACCGGGGGGGCGCAGGACTGAAGCTTTCTTT. The encoded protein is CASSPPGGRRTEAFF.

The rearrangement links TRBV2 to TRBJ2-3; TRBD2 aligns across 7 bases. Germline lookup yields CDR1 SNHLY and CDR2 FYNNEI. Germline trimming cut 8 bases from V and 7 bases from J; bases unmatched to any gene: 15. The CDR3 is made up of 15 amino acids. The CDR3 sequence: CASFPGGGFLNTQYF. For the CDR3, the DNA is TGTGCCAGCTTCCCGGGCGGGGGTTTCCTAAATACGCAGTATTTT.

The V call is TRBV5-4, the J call TRBJ2-1; 7 nucleotides agree with TRBD2. With 0 bases clipped from V and 4 bases from J, the junction kept 4 bases outside the gene matches. CDR1 is SGHNT, CDR2 YYREEE, per germline (reference sequence). This CDR3 has 15 amino acids. The CDR3 DNA reads as TGTGCCAGCAGCTTGGAGGGAGGGCTGTACAATGAGCAGTTCTTC. The encoded protein is CASSLEGGLYNEQFF.

The V and J genes are TRBV6-1 and TRBJ1-2; the D is unclear. The CDR3 extends over 15 amino acids. With 1 base removed from V and 1 base from J, the gap between germline ends came to 10 bases. Germline CDR1 is MNHNS and CDR2 is SASEGT. CDR3 sequence: CASSEGVSLNYGYTF. The CDR3 nucleotides read TGTGCCAGCAGTGAAGGAGTCAGCCTTAACTATGGCTACACCTTC.

The chain carries TRBV11-2 and TRBJ2-3; maybe TRBD2 (6 bases). The CDR3 runs to 16 residues. In germline, CDR1 is SGHAT, CDR2 FQNNGV. The germline V and J ends were trimmed by 4 bases and 1 base, with 15 bases remaining between them. CDR3 amino acids: CASSSPSVDGTDTQYF. CDR3 nucleotide sequence: TGTGCCAGCAGCTCCCCTAGCGTAGATGGCACAGATACGCAGTATTTT. Full variable domain (rest looked up from reference TRBV11-2 and TRBJ2-3): EAGVAQSPRYKIIEKRQSVAFWCNPISGHATLYWYQQILGQGPKLLIQFQNNGVVDDSQLPKDRFSAERLKGVDSTLKIQPAKLEDSAVYLCASSSPSVDGTDTQYFGPGTRLTVL.

The genes are TRBV19 and TRBJ1-4; 7 positions match TRBD1. V shed 2 bases and J 3 bases; nucleotides not matched to a gene: 3. The length of the CDR3 is 15 residues. From germline, CDR1 is LNHDA and CDR2 SQIVND (reference sequence). CDR3 loop: CASSIPGQPNEKLFF. The CDR3 coding sequence is TGTGCCAGTAGTATACCGGGACAGCCTAATGAAAAACTGTTTTTT.

This clone was counted once. This same CDR3 is encoded by further DNA sequences in the sample. This chain joins TRBV5-8 and TRBJ1-1; D gene uncertain. Deletions cut 0 bases from V and 2 bases from J, with 8 bases between. The CDR3 is 14 amino acids. The germline CDR1 and CDR2 sequences are SGHTS and YDEGEE. The CDR3 reads CASSLAWGNTEAFF. The DNA of the CDR3 is TGTGCCAGCAGCTTGGCCTGGGGTAACACTGAAGCTTTCTTT.